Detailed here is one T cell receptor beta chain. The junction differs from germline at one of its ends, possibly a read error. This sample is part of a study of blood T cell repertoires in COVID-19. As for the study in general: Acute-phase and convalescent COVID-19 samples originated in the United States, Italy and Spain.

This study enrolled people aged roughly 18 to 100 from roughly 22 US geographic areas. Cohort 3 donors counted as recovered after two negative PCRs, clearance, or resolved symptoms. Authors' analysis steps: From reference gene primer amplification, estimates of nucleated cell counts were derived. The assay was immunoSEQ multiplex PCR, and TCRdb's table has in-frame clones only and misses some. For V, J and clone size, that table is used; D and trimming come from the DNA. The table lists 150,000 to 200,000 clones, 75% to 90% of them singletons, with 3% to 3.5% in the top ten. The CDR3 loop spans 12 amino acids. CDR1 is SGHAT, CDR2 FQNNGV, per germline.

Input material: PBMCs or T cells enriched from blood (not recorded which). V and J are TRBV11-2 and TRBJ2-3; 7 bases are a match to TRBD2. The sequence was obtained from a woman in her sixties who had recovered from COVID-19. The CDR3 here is CASSLEWRGRYF. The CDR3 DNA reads TGTGCCAGCAGCCTAGAATGGCGGGGGAGGTATTTT. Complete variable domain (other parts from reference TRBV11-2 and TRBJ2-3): EAGVAQSPRYKIIEKRQSVAFWCNPISGHATLYWYQQILGQGPKLLIQFQNNGVVDDSQLPKDRFSAERLKGVDSTLKIQPAKLEDSAVYLCASSLEWRGRYFGPGTRLTVL.